These 10 T cell receptor beta chains were sequenced from one sample in a study of PD-1 blockade in classical Hodgkin lymphoma. The repertoire was sequenced with immunoSEQ multiplex PCR; TCRdb's copy has only in-frame clones and lacks some. This table holds tens of thousands of clones, around 83% found once. After autologous stem cell transplantation all patients relapsed, and prior brentuximab vedotin exposure differed between cohorts. With magnetic negative selection, CD4+ T cells were purified from PBMCs that had been thawed. The sample consisted of CD4+ T cells from blood, taken at baseline. The receptor set was obtained from a human donor with classical Hodgkin lymphoma.

The rearrangement uses TRBV7-2 and TRBJ2-7; no clear D. V dropped 1 base and J dropped 2 bases, with 9 bases sitting between them. Germline assignment: CDR1 SGHTA and CDR2 FQGNSA. The CDR3 spans 14 residues. The CDR3 bases are TGTGCCAGCAGCTTAGGTTTCGCCGCCTACGAGCAGTACTTC. Translating it yields CASSLGFAAYEQYF.

The rearrangement uses TRBV18 and TRBJ2-3, with 9 bases that match TRBD1. Germline lookup yields CDR1 KGHSH and CDR2 LQKENI. There are 16 residues in the CDR3. J was trimmed by 4 bases and V by 2 bases; bases with no gene match: 7. The CDR3 DNA follows: TGTGCCAGCTCACCAACGGACAGGGGAACGCCAGATACGCAGTATTTT. Translation gives CASSPTDRGTPDTQYF.

The chain recombines TRBV5-1 with TRBJ2-2; tentative D call: TRBD2 (5 bases). CDR1 SGHRS and CDR2 YFSETQ come from the germline V gene. The V end was cut by 4 bases, the J end by 5 bases, with 12 bases between. The CDR3 is 14 amino acids. The CDR3 DNA is TGCGCCAGCAGCCCAGCGGACTTTACCGGGGAGCTGTTTTTT. This gives the protein CASSPADFTGELFF.

The rearrangement joins TRBV5-6 to TRBJ1-2, with D unclear. The germline V gene has CDR1 SGHDT and CDR2 YYEEEE. Trimming took off 4 bases at V and 4 bases at J, with 11 bases between the two ends. This CDR3 has 13 amino acids. The CDR3 DNA reads as TGTGCCAGCAGCCCAGACGGAGGCTATGGCTACACCTTC. Translated: CASSPDGGYGYTF. Using reference TRBV5-6 and TRBJ1-2 for the parts outside the CDR3, the full variable domain is DAGVTQSPTHLIKTRGQQVTLRCSPKSGHDTVSWYQQALGQGPQFIFQYYEEEERQRGNFPDRFSGHQFPNYSSELNVNALLLGDSALYLCASSPDGGYGYTFGSGTRLTVV.

V usage is TRBV2 and J usage is TRBJ1-1; D not certain. V was cut by 6 bases and J by 4 bases, with 15 bases left in between. Germline V lookup: CDR1 SNHLY, CDR2 FYNNEI. The CDR3 sequence is 14 residues long. CDR3 region: CASRETEVGTEAFF. The CDR3 coding sequence is TGTGCCAGCAGGGAAACTGAGGTGGGCACTGAAGCTTTCTTT.

The gene calls are TRBV19 and TRBJ2-1, with 10 positions matching TRBD2. Germline V gene data show CDR1 as LNHDA and CDR2 as SQIVND (reference sequence). The CDR3 runs to 14 residues. Trimming cost V 1 base and J 14 bases; bases outside gene matches: 8. DNA of the CDR3: TGTGCCAGTAGTATAGTGCCTAGCGGGGGCCGAGAGTTCTTC. It specifies CASSIVPSGGREFF.

The chain carries TRBV5-5 and TRBJ2-5; D unresolved. There are 14 residues in the CDR3. Trimming shortened V by 4 bases and J by 5 bases, and 15 bases separated the two germline ends. Germline assignment: CDR1 SGHKS and CDR2 YYEKEE (reference sequence). The CDR3 region is CASSLGSGEETQYF. In DNA, the CDR3 is TGTGCCAGCAGCCTGGGCTCAGGTGAGGAGACCCAGTACTTC.

This clone was found a few times. Other DNA sequences in the same sample also yield this CDR3. V gene TRBV9 combines with J gene TRBJ1-1; the D gene is possibly TRBD1 (6 bases). CDR3 length: 14 residues. Germline CDR1 SGDLS, CDR2 YYNGEE. Trimming removed 1 base at V and 2 bases at J, with 9 bases between. CDR3 in amino acids: CASSVQGSNTEAFF. For the CDR3, the DNA is TGTGCCAGCAGCGTACAGGGGAGTAACACTGAAGCTTTCTTT.

V and J are TRBV19 and TRBJ2-7; D gene uncertain. This CDR3 spans 12 amino acids. With 4 bases removed from V and 2 bases from J, the gap between germline ends came to 6 bases. Germline V gives CDR1 LNHDA, CDR2 SQIVND (reference sequence). The CDR3 loop reads CASSTSTYEQYF. Written as DNA, the CDR3 is TGTGCCAGTAGTACCTCTACCTACGAGCAGTACTTC.

The rearrangement uses TRBV19 and TRBJ2-5; D possibly corresponds to TRBD2 (5 bases). There are 13 residues in the CDR3. Germline V gene data show CDR1 as LNHDA and CDR2 as SQIVND (reference sequence). Deletions cut 4 bases from V and 1 base from J, with 7 bases between. Written as DNA, the CDR3 is TGTGCCAGTAGTAAGGACTCCCAAGAGACCCAGTACTTC. Encoded protein: CASSKDSQETQYF.